A selection of T cell receptor beta chains follows, all from one sample in a study of regulatory and conventional T cells in RAG deficiency. Data came from immunoSEQ multiplex PCR; TCRdb stores just in-frame clones and leaves some out. Among tens of thousands of clones listed, roughly 96% were seen once. These data were also reused for a study on regulatory T cells.

Material for sequencing was CD25- CD4+ T cells sorted from blood. These receptors came from a human donor in good health. CDR3s include the opening cysteine and the closing phenylalanine or tryptophan.

j_gene: TRBJ2-3
v_gene: TRBV9
CDR3aa: CASSVVGGGLEDTQYF

j_gene: TRBJ2-3
v_gene: TRBV5-1
CDR3aa: CASSLTSGADTQYF

j_gene: TRBJ2-7
v_gene: TRBV14
CDR3aa: CASSQDRDRHFYEQYF

j_gene: TRBJ2-7
v_gene: TRBV27
CDR3aa: CASSLTGAHRYEQYF

j_gene: TRBJ2-7
v_gene: TRBV5-6
CDR3aa: CASSSGTGAYEQYF

j_gene: TRBJ2-7
v_gene: TRBV19
CDR3aa: CASSILVDSSYEQYF

j_gene: TRBJ2-3
v_gene: TRBV10-3
CDR3aa: CAISSSGGRDTQYF

j_gene: TRBJ1-4
v_gene: TRBV2
CDR3aa: CASSERGRANEKLFF

j_gene: TRBJ2-7
v_gene: TRBV5-6
CDR3aa: CASSLTSYEQYF

j_gene: TRBJ1-2
v_gene: TRBV5-1
CDR3aa: CASSGGQGKGYGYTF

j_gene: TRBJ1-1
v_gene: TRBV18
CDR3aa: CASSPVLIQNTEAFF

j_gene: TRBJ1-1
v_gene: TRBV28
CDR3aa: CASSYRGPQNTEAFF

j_gene: TRBJ1-1
v_gene: TRBV19
CDR3aa: CASSIRVGDTEAFF

j_gene: TRBJ1-1
v_gene: TRBV5-1
CDR3aa: CASSWITGPATNTEAFF

j_gene: TRBJ2-2
v_gene: TRBV7-3
CDR3aa: CASSPGGRANTGELFF

j_gene: TRBJ1-5
v_gene: TRBV28
CDR3aa: CASRAGQGGQPQHF

j_gene: TRBJ1-4
v_gene: TRBV5-1
CDR3aa: CASTEGGSNEKLFF

j_gene: TRBJ1-5
v_gene: TRBV2
CDR3aa: CASKRRGQPQHF

j_gene: TRBJ1-6
v_gene: TRBV18
CDR3aa: CASSRAGEGKSPLHF

j_gene: TRBJ1-3
v_gene: TRBV7-2
CDR3aa: CASSKQGASSGNTIYF

j_gene: TRBJ2-5
v_gene: TRBV5-4
CDR3aa: CASSLDSRVETQYF

j_gene: TRBJ1-2
v_gene: TRBV2
CDR3aa: CASGLYGYTF

j_gene: TRBJ1-1
v_gene: TRBV9
CDR3aa: CASSQGGGQSEAFF

j_gene: TRBJ2-2
v_gene: TRBV7-2
CDR3aa: CASSPTTGTAGELFF

j_gene: TRBJ2-6
v_gene: TRBV27
CDR3aa: CASRSRATGATYSGANVLTF

j_gene: TRBJ2-7
v_gene: TRBV11-2
CDR3aa: CASSPRVAGALSDVYEQYF

j_gene: TRBJ1-1
v_gene: TRBV18
CDR3aa: CASSENLNTEAFF

j_gene: TRBJ1-1
v_gene: TRBV4-1
CDR3aa: CASSQTGDTEAFF

j_gene: TRBJ2-3
v_gene: TRBV5-1
CDR3aa: CASSSRGTSDTQYF

j_gene: TRBJ1-6
v_gene: TRBV19
CDR3aa: CASSTQQGARSPLHF

j_gene: TRBJ1-5
v_gene: TRBV19
CDR3aa: CASSIVRGFKSNQPQHF

j_gene: TRBJ1-5
v_gene: TRBV6-5
CDR3aa: CASSSPGGSLKQPQHF

j_gene: TRBJ2-7
v_gene: TRBV28
CDR3aa: CASSAWTSGGYEQYF

j_gene: TRBJ2-3
v_gene: TRBV6-5
CDR3aa: CASSYTGGPDTQYF

j_gene: TRBJ1-6
v_gene: TRBV25-1
CDR3aa: CASRQTGYNSPLHF

j_gene: TRBJ1-1
v_gene: TRBV15
CDR3aa: CATSRDSRTGREAFF

j_gene: TRBJ2-7
v_gene: TRBV11-2
CDR3aa: CASSLFGQAYEQYF

j_gene: TRBJ1-2
v_gene: TRBV14
CDR3aa: CASSQNLPGTGNGYTF

j_gene: TRBJ2-3
v_gene: TRBV9
CDR3aa: CASGGGLAGKTGTDTQYF

j_gene: TRBJ1-4
v_gene: TRBV7-9
CDR3aa: CASSRDRAATNEKLFF

j_gene: TRBJ1-1
v_gene: TRBV29-1
CDR3aa: CSVDRGGENTEAFF

j_gene: TRBJ1-1
v_gene: TRBV11-2
CDR3aa: CASSSQAFMGNTEAFF

j_gene: TRBJ2-5
v_gene: TRBV6-1
CDR3aa: CASSGASGGETQYF

j_gene: TRBJ2-3
v_gene: TRBV19
CDR3aa: CASERGRGDTQYF

j_gene: TRBJ2-3
v_gene: TRBV29-1
CDR3aa: CSVEEVAGDRDTQYF

j_gene: TRBJ2-3
v_gene: TRBV11-2
CDR3aa: CASSGRADTQYF

j_gene: TRBJ1-2
v_gene: TRBV11-2
CDR3aa: CASSLDPQNYGYTF

j_gene: TRBJ2-5
v_gene: TRBV18
CDR3aa: CASSLRLQETQYF

j_gene: TRBJ2-7
v_gene: TRBV6-1
CDR3aa: CASSRRTDRGLEQYF

j_gene: TRBJ1-3
v_gene: TRBV6-1
CDR3aa: CASTGAGSGNTIYF

j_gene: TRBJ1-1
v_gene: TRBV7-3
CDR3aa: CASSLSSGGVTEAFF

j_gene: TRBJ1-2
v_gene: TRBV19
CDR3aa: CASSVQGAVGYTF

j_gene: TRBJ2-7
v_gene: TRBV2
CDR3aa: CASVRQGPSYEQYF

j_gene: TRBJ1-1
v_gene: TRBV5-1
CDR3aa: CASSSLIAGDTEAFF